This TCR beta chain was documented in a study of T cell responses to AZD1222 COVID-19 vaccine. Germline trimming cut 1 base from V and 4 bases from J; bases unmatched to any gene: 4. CDR3 length equals 15 residues. CDR1 is SGHNT and CDR2 is YENEEA in the germline V gene. Method: immunoSEQ multiplex PCR; TCRdb's copy keeps in-frame clones and lacks some. The data show roughly 200,000 clones, around 88% seen once. This clonotype originated in an adult in good health. The J gene is TRBJ2-3, the V gene TRBV11-3; 8 bases match TRBD2. This specimen consisted of peripheral blood, obtained on day 0 of AZD1222 vaccination. The CDR3 spells CASSLAGGRADTQYF. The CDR3 DNA is TGTGCCAGCAGCTTAGCGGGGGGGCGAGCAGATACGCAGTATTTT.